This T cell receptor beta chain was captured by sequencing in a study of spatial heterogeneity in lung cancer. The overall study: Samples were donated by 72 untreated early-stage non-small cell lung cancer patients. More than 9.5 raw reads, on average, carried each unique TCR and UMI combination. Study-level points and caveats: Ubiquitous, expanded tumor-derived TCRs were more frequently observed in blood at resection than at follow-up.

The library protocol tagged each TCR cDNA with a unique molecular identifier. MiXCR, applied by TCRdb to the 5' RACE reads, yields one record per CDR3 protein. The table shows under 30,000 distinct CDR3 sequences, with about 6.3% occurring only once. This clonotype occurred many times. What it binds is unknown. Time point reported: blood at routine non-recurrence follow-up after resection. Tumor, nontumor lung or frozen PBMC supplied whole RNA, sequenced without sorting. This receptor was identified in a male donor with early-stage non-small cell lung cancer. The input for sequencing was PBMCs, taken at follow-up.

The CDR3: CASRRGQGGSPLHF. Here the CDR3 DNA reads TGTGCCAGCAGACGGGGGCAGGGTGGATCACCCCTCCACTTT. V and J are TRBV6-1 and TRBJ1-6; possibly TRBD1 for D (6 bases). Trimming pared 6 bases from V and 10 bases from J, leaving 16 bases between. The germline gives CDR1 MNHNS, CDR2 SASEGT. The CDR3 loop spans 14 amino acids.